This TCR beta chain was identified during a study of regulatory T cells in long-lasting Graves disease. Investigators prepared the TCR beta libraries by applying iRepertoire HTBI primers and Arm-PCR of CDR3 regions. TCRdb re-analysed the multiplex PCR reads in MiXCR, keeping a single row per CDR3 protein. The sample holds about half a million distinct CDR3 sequences, less than 25% seen once. As to time point: persistent/refractory GD, antithyroid drugs over 5 years with positive TRAb. PBMC RNA was the source of the TCR library. Study-wide results and caveats: Fewer public clonotypes were shared by new patients (under 1,000) than by persistent patients (2,741).

Concerning this clonotype itself: Its antigen is currently unknown.

Germline CDR1 SGHAT, CDR2 FQNNGV. The length of the CDR3 is 14 residues. Trimming at V came to 4 bases and at J to 7 bases, leaving 4 bases not matched to a gene. Material: peripheral blood mononuclear cells (PBMCs), obtained when the disease was refractory, from a patient treated with antithyroid drugs. The TCR sequence derives from a female donor with Graves disease. The V gene is TRBV11-2, the J gene TRBJ2-1; 10 bases line up with TRBD2. CDR3 bases: TGTGCCAGCAGCTCCATAGCGGGGGGAAATGAGCAGTTCTTC. This translates into CASSSIAGGNEQFF.